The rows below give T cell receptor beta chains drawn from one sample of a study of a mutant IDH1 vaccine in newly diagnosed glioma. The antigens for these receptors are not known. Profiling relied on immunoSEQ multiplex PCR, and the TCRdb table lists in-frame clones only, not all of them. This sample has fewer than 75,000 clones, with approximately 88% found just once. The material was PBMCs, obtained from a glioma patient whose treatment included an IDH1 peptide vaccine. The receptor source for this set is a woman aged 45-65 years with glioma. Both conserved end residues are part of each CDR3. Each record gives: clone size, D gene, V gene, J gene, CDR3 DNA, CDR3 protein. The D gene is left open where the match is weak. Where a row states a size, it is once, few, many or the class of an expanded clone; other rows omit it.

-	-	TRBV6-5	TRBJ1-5	TGTGCCAGCAGTAGGGTGCTGGATCAGCCCCAGCATTTT	CASSRVLDQPQHF
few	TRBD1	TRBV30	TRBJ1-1	TGTGCCTGGAGTAACAGGGGGCAGACTGAAGCTTTCTTT	CAWSNRGQTEAFF
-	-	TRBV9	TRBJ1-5	TGTGCCAGCAGCGTAGACGGTAATCAGCCCCAGCATTTT	CASSVDGNQPQHF
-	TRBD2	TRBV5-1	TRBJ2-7	TGCGCCAGCAGCCCCCGGGGGGGGTTAAGTTACGAGCAGTACTTC	CASSPRGGLSYEQYF
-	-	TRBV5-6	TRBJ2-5	TGTGCCAGCAGCCTCCCTAGCAGACAAGAGACCCAGTACTTC	CASSLPSRQETQYF
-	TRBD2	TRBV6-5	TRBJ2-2	TGTGCCAGCAGCCCCCCGGGGGGATCCGGGGAGCTGTTTTTT	CASSPPGGSGELFF
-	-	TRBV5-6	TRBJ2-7	TGTGCCAGCAGCTTCGACAGCTCCTACGAGCAGTACTTC	CASSFDSSYEQYF
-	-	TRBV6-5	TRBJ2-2	TGTGCCAGCAGTTACGCAGGGGTTGACACCGGGGAGCTGTTTTTT	CASSYAGVDTGELFF
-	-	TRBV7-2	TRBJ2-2	TGTGCCAGCAGCAACGGGGGTAGGGGGGCCGGCGGGGAGCTGTTTTTT	CASSNGGRGAGGELFF
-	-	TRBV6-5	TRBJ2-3	TGTGCCAGCAGTTACCGATGGACAGTTACAGATACGCAGTATTTT	CASSYRWTVTDTQYF
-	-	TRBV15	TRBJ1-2	TGTGCCACCAGCAGAGGGACGGGATTGGGGTATGGCTACACCTTC	CATSRGTGLGYGYTF
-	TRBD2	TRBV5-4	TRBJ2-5	TGTGCCAGCAGCCCCACTAGCGGGGGGGCAGGGGAGACCCAGTACTTC	CASSPTSGGAGETQYF
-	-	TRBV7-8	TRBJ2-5	TGTGCCAGCCAGCAACCACCCGGGGGGCTAGGGGAGACCCAGTACTTC	CASQQPPGGLGETQYF
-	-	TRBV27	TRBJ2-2	TGTGCCAGCAGTCCATCCTTCGGGGCCGGGGAGCTGTTTTTT	CASSPSFGAGELFF
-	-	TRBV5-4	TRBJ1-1	TGTGCCAGCAGCTTACCCCAGGCGGGAATTGGTGAAGCTTTCTTT	CASSLPQAGIGEAFF
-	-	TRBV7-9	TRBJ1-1	TGTGCCAGCAGCTTAGTGGGGAGACCTGAAGCTTTCTTT	CASSLVGRPEAFF
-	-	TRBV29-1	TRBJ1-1	TGCAGCGTGACGGGGAACACTGAAGCTTTCTTT	CSVTGNTEAFF
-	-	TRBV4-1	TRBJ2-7	TGCGCCAGCAGCCAGACGGCCCATCATGGATACGAGCAGTACTTC	CASSQTAHHGYEQYF
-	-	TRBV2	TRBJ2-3	TGTGCCAGCAGCCCCCAGGGACTTAGCACAGATACGCAGTATTTT	CASSPQGLSTDTQYF
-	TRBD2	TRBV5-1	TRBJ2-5	TGCGCCAGCAGCTTGTATGGGAGGGGCGTAGAGACCCAGTACTTC	CASSLYGRGVETQYF
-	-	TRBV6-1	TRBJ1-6	TGTGCCAGCAGTGAACCCCCACGTCATGGAGATTCACCCCTCCACTTT	CASSEPPRHGDSPLHF
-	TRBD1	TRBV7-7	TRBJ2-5	TGTGCTAGCAGCTTAGAGGTCACAGGGGTAGGAGAGACCCAGTACTTC	CASSLEVTGVGETQYF
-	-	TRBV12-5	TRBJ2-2	TGTGCTAGTGGTTCCACCGTTACCGGGGCCGGGGAGCTGTTTTTT	CASGSTVTGAGELFF
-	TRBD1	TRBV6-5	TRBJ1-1	TGTGCCAGCAAACCCGGGACAGAGAACACTGAAGCTTTCTTT	CASKPGTENTEAFF
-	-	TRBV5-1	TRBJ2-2	TGCGCCAGCAGCGGGGCGCACAGAGTACTCACCGGGGAGCTGTTTTTT	CASSGAHRVLTGELFF
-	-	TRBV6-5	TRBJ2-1	TGTGCCAGCAGTTACCAAGGGACCTACAATGAGCAGTTCTTC	CASSYQGTYNEQFF
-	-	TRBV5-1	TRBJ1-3	TGCGCCAGCAGCCGCGGACCAATCTCTGGAAACACCATATATTTT	CASSRGPISGNTIYF
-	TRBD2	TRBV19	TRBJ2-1	TGTGCCAGTAGTATAGTCCCCTGGAGCGGGGGACGGGGGAGAGTAAGGAATGAGCAGTTCTTC	CASSIVPWSGGRGRVRNEQFF
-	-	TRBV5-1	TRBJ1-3	TGCGCCAGCAGCGTGGTGGGGGGCCCCGGAAACACCATATATTTT	CASSVVGGPGNTIYF
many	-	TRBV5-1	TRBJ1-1	TGCGCCAGCAGCCTACGATTGAGTCAGGCTGAAGCTTTCTTT	CASSLRLSQAEAFF
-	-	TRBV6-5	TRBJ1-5	TGTGCCAGCAGTGACGGTTCTTACAATCAGCCCCAGCATTTT	CASSDGSYNQPQHF
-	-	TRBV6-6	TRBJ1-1	TGTGCCAGCAGTTACGACGGGGATAACACTGAAGCTTTCTTT	CASSYDGDNTEAFF
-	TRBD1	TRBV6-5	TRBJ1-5	TGTGCCAGCAGTTGGGACAGCCTCGTTTCCGGGCAGCCCCAGCATTTT	CASSWDSLVSGQPQHF
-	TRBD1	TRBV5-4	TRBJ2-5	TGTGCCAGCAGTCGGGACAGGGGGCCGGCCCAAGAGACCCAGTACTTC	CASSRDRGPAQETQYF
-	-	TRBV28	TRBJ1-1	TGTGCCAGCAGTCCCTTGGAGGGGCGGATGAACACTGAAGCTTTCTTT	CASSPLEGRMNTEAFF
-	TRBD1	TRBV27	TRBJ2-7	TGTGCCAGCAGTTCTGGAAGGACAGGGGAAGTATCCGAGCAGTACTTC	CASSSGRTGEVSEQYF
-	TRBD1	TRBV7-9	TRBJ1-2	TGTGCCAGCAGTCGGGACAGGGTCTTCGGCTACACCTTC	CASSRDRVFGYTF
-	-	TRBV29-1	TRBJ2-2	TGCAGCGTTAAAGGGAGCACCGGGGAGCTGTTTTTT	CSVKGSTGELFF
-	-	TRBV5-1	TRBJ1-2	TGCGCCAGCAGCACGGGGGGCGTGGACTATGGCTACACCTTC	CASSTGGVDYGYTF
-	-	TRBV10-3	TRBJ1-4	TGTGCCATCAGTGGACCGGGGGGAAGTAATGAAAAACTGTTTTTT	CAISGPGGSNEKLFF
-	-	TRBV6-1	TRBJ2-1	TGTGCCAGCACCTTAGGCGGGGAGCAGTTCTTC	CASTLGGEQFF
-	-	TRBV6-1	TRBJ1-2	TGTGCCAGCGCAAGGGACCAGGGTAGTGGCTACACCTTC	CASARDQGSGYTF
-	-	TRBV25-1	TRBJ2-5	TGTGCCAGCAGTGGGGTTGGAGAGACCCAGTACTTC	CASSGVGETQYF
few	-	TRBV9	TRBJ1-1	TGTGCCAGCAGCGTAGTCATCCAGGGGAGCACTGAAGCTTTCTTT	CASSVVIQGSTEAFF
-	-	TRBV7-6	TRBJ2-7	TGTGCCAGCAGCTTATCGGGGGACATCTACGAGCAGTACTTC	CASSLSGDIYEQYF
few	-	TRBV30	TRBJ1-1	TGTGCCTGGAGACAGGACACTGAAGCTTTCTTT	CAWRQDTEAFF
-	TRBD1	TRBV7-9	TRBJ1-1	TGTGCCAGCAGCACCTGGACAGGGGGAAGCACTGAAGCTTTCTTT	CASSTWTGGSTEAFF
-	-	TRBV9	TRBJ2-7	TGTGCCAGCAGCGGGGGGGACTCCCCCTACGAGCAGTACTTC	CASSGGDSPYEQYF
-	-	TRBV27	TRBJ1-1	TGTGCCAGCAGTGAGCTTGGAAGGGAAGCTTTCTTT	CASSELGREAFF
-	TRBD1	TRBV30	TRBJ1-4	TGTGCCTGGAGTGTGGGACAGATTGAAAAACTGTTTTTT	CAWSVGQIEKLFF
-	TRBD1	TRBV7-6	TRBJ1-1	TGTGCCAGCAGCTTAGGTTCACAGGGGATAGCTTTCTTT	CASSLGSQGIAFF
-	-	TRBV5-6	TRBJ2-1	TGTGCCAGCAGCTTGGATTCGGAGGGGGAGTTCTTC	CASSLDSEGEFF
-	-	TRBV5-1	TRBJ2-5	TGCGCCAGCACTCGAGGGTTGGGGGAGACCCAGTACTTC	CASTRGLGETQYF
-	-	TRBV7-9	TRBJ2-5	TGTGCCAGCAGCTCTCGGAGGGGAACACCTCAAGAGACCCAGTACTTC	CASSSRRGTPQETQYF
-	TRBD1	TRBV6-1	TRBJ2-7	TGTGCCAGCAGCGGGACAGGGGTCTACGAGCAGTACTTC	CASSGTGVYEQYF